These T cell receptor beta chains were read from a single sample in a study of cytomegalovirus exposure and HLA in healthy donors. The table came from immunoSEQ multiplex PCR; TCRdb's copy has only in-frame clones and leaves some out. The table records 150,000 to 200,000 clones, around 72% of them present only once. Sequenced material: PBMCs. The source is a man in his forties or fifties in good health and CMV-seronegative. Both conserved end residues are part of each CDR3. Each record gives: CDR3 DNA, CDR3 protein, clone size, V gene, D gene, J gene. The D gene is left open where the match is weak. Not every row has a clone size; where given, it reads once, few, many or a size class.

TGTGCCACCTTCAACCGGGGGTCTCTCCCCTACGAGCAGTACTTC,CATFNRGSLPYEQYF,.,TRBV6-5,.,TRBJ2-7
TGTGCCAGCAGCCCTGGACAGGGGATAGAATACTTC,CASSPGQGIEYF,few,TRBV7-9,TRBD1,TRBJ2-7
TGCGCCAGCAGCTTGGGGACAGGGGGCTTTAATGAAAAACTGTTTTTT,CASSLGTGGFNEKLFF,.,TRBV5-1,TRBD1,TRBJ1-4
TGTGCCAGCAGTGAACTATTATGGAGGCTCCCGGGAGAGACCCAGTACTTC,CASSELLWRLPGETQYF,.,TRBV6-1,.,TRBJ2-5
TGTGCCATCAGTGGGGGACAGTCAGCAGTAAACACTGAAGCTTTCTTT,CAISGGQSAVNTEAFF,few,TRBV10-3,TRBD1,TRBJ1-1
TGCGCCAGCAGCGTGCGGCCAGGGGAGACCCAGTACTTC,CASSVRPGETQYF,.,TRBV5-1,.,TRBJ2-5
TGTGCCAGCAGTCAAGGGGTTTTCTATGGCTACACCTTC,CASSQGVFYGYTF,.,TRBV6-5,.,TRBJ1-2
TGTGCCAGCAGGTCTGCCTACGAGCAGTACTTC,CASRSAYEQYF,.,TRBV5-5,.,TRBJ2-7
TGCGCCAGCAGCCGTCTCCGGGACAGCCCCTCACCCCTCCACTTT,CASSRLRDSPSPLHF,.,TRBV5-1,TRBD1,TRBJ1-6
TGTGCCAGCAGCTCTCCCGGGACAGGCACCTACGAGCAGTACTTC,CASSSPGTGTYEQYF,once,TRBV11-2,TRBD1,TRBJ2-7
TGCGCCAGCAGCTTGACAGATAACACCGGGGAGCTGTTTTTT,CASSLTDNTGELFF,.,TRBV5-1,.,TRBJ2-2
TGTGCCAGCAGTTTATTGGGGGCACCCTCCTACGAGCAGTACTTC,CASSLLGAPSYEQYF,.,TRBV27,.,TRBJ2-7
TGTGCCAGCAGTACTACAGGGGTTCCATATGGCTACACCTTC,CASSTTGVPYGYTF,.,TRBV27,TRBD1,TRBJ1-2
TGTGCCAGCAGCCCACACAGGGCCACCGGGGAGCTGTTTTTT,CASSPHRATGELFF,.,TRBV7-3,.,TRBJ2-2
TGCGCCAGCAGCCTACACTCTAGCGGGGGGATTAGCACAGATACGCAGTATTTT,CASSLHSSGGISTDTQYF,.,TRBV4-1,TRBD2,TRBJ2-3
TGTGCCAGCAGCCAGTTATCCGGCGGAGCGACCCCGTTTGAAGCTTTCTTT,CASSQLSGGATPFEAFF,.,TRBV14,.,TRBJ1-1
TGTGCCAGCGATAGCGGGGATAGCTCCTACGAGCAGTACTTC,CASDSGDSSYEQYF,.,TRBV2,TRBD2,TRBJ2-7
TGTGCCAGTCTTTCCCGGGGACAGCAGAACACTGAAGCTTTCTTT,CASLSRGQQNTEAFF,few,TRBV19,TRBD1,TRBJ1-1
TGTGCCAGCAGTACCCCGGGACTAACTCAAGAGACCCAGTACTTC,CASSTPGLTQETQYF,.,TRBV28,TRBD2,TRBJ2-5
TGTGCCAGCTCACCATCGAGGGGACTCTCCTACGAGCAGTACTTC,CASSPSRGLSYEQYF,.,TRBV18,.,TRBJ2-7
TGTGCCAGCTCTCCGGGGACAGGGAATGGCGAGCAGTACTTC,CASSPGTGNGEQYF,.,TRBV18,TRBD1,TRBJ2-7
TGCGCCAGCAGTGGCGGGACCGAGAATTCACCCCTCCACTTT,CASSGGTENSPLHF,.,TRBV2,.,TRBJ1-6
TGTGCCAGCAGTGATGGGACAGGGTTGAGGTATGGCTACACCTTC,CASSDGTGLRYGYTF,.,TRBV6-1,TRBD1,TRBJ1-2
TGTGCCAGCAGCTCGACAGGAACATATGGCTACACCTTC,CASSSTGTYGYTF,.,TRBV5-4,.,TRBJ1-2
TGTGCCAGTAGTATAGTACAGGGGTTTAGCAATCAGCCCCAGTATTTT,CASSIVQGFSNQPQYF,.,TRBV19,TRBD1,TRBJ2-3
TGTGCCAGCAGCTTGGGAGGAGGGGAAGCCCTCTATAATTCACCCCTCCACTTT,CASSLGGGEALYNSPLHF,.,TRBV5-7,.,TRBJ1-6
TGTGCCAGCAGCCCACACCAACCCGGGACAGGAAATGGCGAGCAGTACTTC,CASSPHQPGTGNGEQYF,.,TRBV4-2,TRBD1,TRBJ2-7
TGTGCCATCAGCCAGCTAGCGGGGGCCTACAATGAGCAGTTCTTC,CAISQLAGAYNEQFF,.,TRBV10-3,TRBD2,TRBJ2-1
TGCGCCAGCAGCTTTGGACTAGCGGTTGAGCAGTACTTC,CASSFGLAVEQYF,.,TRBV5-1,TRBD2,TRBJ2-7
TGCGCCAGCAGCTCCACCGGGACAGGCTACGAGCAGTACTTC,CASSSTGTGYEQYF,.,TRBV5-1,TRBD1,TRBJ2-7
TGTGCCAGCAGGTCCGCCCAGTCCGGCAATCAGCCCCAGCATTTT,CASRSAQSGNQPQHF,.,TRBV27,.,TRBJ1-5
TGTGCCAGCAGAACAGGGGGCACTGAAGCTTTCTTT,CASRTGGTEAFF,.,TRBV21-1,.,TRBJ1-1
TGTGCCAGCAGCGTAGAGGGGGACGGCAAAAGCACAGATACGCAGTATTTT,CASSVEGDGKSTDTQYF,.,TRBV9,.,TRBJ2-3
TGCGCCAGCAGTGGCCGGGACATCTACAATGAGCAGTTCTTC,CASSGRDIYNEQFF,.,TRBV10-1,.,TRBJ2-1
TGTGCCAGCAGCGTAGGAGGGACAGTTTCCACTGAAGCTTTCTTT,CASSVGGTVSTEAFF,.,TRBV9,TRBD1,TRBJ1-1
TGTGCCGGGGGAAGGGGGCAAGAGACCCAGTACTTC,CAGGRGQETQYF,.,TRBV5-4,.,TRBJ2-5
TGCGCCAGCAGCTTTAGCGGGACGAGCTCCTACAATGAGCAGTTCTTC,CASSFSGTSSYNEQFF,.,TRBV5-1,TRBD2,TRBJ2-1
TGTGCCAGCAGTTTATCTAAGATGAACACTGAAGCTTTCTTT,CASSLSKMNTEAFF,.,TRBV28,.,TRBJ1-1
TGTGCCAGCAGCTTAGGGGGCAGACTTGATTTAGCCAAAAACATTCAGTACTTC,CASSLGGRLDLAKNIQYF,.,TRBV7-2,.,TRBJ2-4
TGTGCCACCAGCAGAGATCCGGCAGGGGGAGAGACCCAGTACTTC,CATSRDPAGGETQYF,.,TRBV15,TRBD1,TRBJ2-5
TGTGCCATCAGGGGACAGGGGAATGTAGTCGGGGCCAACGTCCTGACTTTC,CAIRGQGNVVGANVLTF,.,TRBV10-3,TRBD1,TRBJ2-6
TGTGCCAGCAGTCCTAGCGGGGACTACAATGAGCAGTTCTTC,CASSPSGDYNEQFF,.,TRBV27,TRBD2,TRBJ2-1
TGTGCCAGCACCGGGACTAGCGGGGGTAGGAATGAGCAGTTCTTC,CASTGTSGGRNEQFF,few,TRBV9,TRBD2,TRBJ2-1
TGTGCCAGCAGTGACAGGGGATCGGGGGGCTACACCTTC,CASSDRGSGGYTF,few,TRBV2,.,TRBJ1-2
TGTGCCAGCAGCGCCCCCAGCTCAGGGGCGGAAGAAGAGACCCAGTACTTC,CASSAPSSGAEEETQYF,.,TRBV7-8,.,TRBJ2-5
TGTGCCAGCAGCCCCGGCGGGGGGAAACTCACCGGGGAGCTGTTTTTT,CASSPGGGKLTGELFF,.,TRBV5-4,TRBD2,TRBJ2-2
TGTGCCAGCAGTTTAGTAAATAGGGGTGAGCAGTTCTTC,CASSLVNRGEQFF,few,TRBV27,.,TRBJ2-1
TGCGCCAGCAGCCGGACAGGGGGTGAGCCCCAGCATTTT,CASSRTGGEPQHF,few,TRBV5-1,TRBD1,TRBJ1-5
TGTGCCAGCAGCTTAGGGCTAGCGGGTTCATACGAGCAGTACTTC,CASSLGLAGSYEQYF,few,TRBV11-2,TRBD2,TRBJ2-7
TGTGCCAGTAGCTCCCAACACTCTGGAAACACCATATATTTT,CASSSQHSGNTIYF,.,TRBV19,.,TRBJ1-3
TGCGCCAGCAGCTTAAGGATCGGGACAGGGAACACCGGGGAGCTGTTTTTT,CASSLRIGTGNTGELFF,.,TRBV5-1,TRBD1,TRBJ2-2
TGTGCCAGCAGCCAAGATTCGACAGCGAGCTCCTACAATGAGCAGTTCTTC,CASSQDSTASSYNEQFF,.,TRBV4-2,.,TRBJ2-1
TGTGCCAGCTCACCACAGGGACAGGTTACTAACTATGGCTACACCTTC,CASSPQGQVTNYGYTF,.,TRBV18,TRBD1,TRBJ1-2
TGCGCCAGCAGCTTGGGGGGGGGAGAGACCCAGTACTTC,CASSLGGGETQYF,.,TRBV5-1,TRBD2,TRBJ2-5
TGTGCCAGTAGTCCCGACAGGTTGCTCGGCTACACCTTC,CASSPDRLLGYTF,.,TRBV19,.,TRBJ1-2
TGTGCCAGCAGTCTAGCGGGGGGGGCCTACGAGCAGTACTTC,CASSLAGGAYEQYF,.,TRBV25-1,TRBD2,TRBJ2-7
TGTGCCAGCAGCTCCCAGTTTCATAGCAATCAGCCCCAGCATTTT,CASSSQFHSNQPQHF,.,TRBV6-5,.,TRBJ1-5
TGTGCCAGTAAACCAGCCTCGGGGGACTCCCCCTACGAGCAGTACTTC,CASKPASGDSPYEQYF,.,TRBV19,.,TRBJ2-7
TGTGCCAGCTCACCTGTAGCAGGGTCCGAGCAGTACTTC,CASSPVAGSEQYF,few,TRBV18,.,TRBJ2-7